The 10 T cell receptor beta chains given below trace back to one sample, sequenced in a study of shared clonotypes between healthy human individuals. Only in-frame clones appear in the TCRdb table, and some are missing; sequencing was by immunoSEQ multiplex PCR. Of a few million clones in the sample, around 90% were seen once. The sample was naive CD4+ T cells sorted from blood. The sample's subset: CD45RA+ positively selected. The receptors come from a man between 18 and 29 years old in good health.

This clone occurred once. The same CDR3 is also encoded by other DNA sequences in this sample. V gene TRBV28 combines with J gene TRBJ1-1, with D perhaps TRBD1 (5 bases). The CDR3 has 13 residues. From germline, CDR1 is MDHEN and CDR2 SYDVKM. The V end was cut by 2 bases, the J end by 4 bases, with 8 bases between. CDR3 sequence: CASSLGGGTEAFF. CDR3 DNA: TGTGCCAGCAGTTTAGGCGGGGGCACTGAAGCTTTCTTT.

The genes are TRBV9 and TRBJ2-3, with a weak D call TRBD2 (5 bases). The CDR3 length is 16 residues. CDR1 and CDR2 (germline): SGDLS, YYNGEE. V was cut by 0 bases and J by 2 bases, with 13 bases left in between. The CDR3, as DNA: TGTGCCAGCAGCGTAGGTCCCCAGCGGTTCACAGATACGCAGTATTTT. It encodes CASSVGPQRFTDTQYF.

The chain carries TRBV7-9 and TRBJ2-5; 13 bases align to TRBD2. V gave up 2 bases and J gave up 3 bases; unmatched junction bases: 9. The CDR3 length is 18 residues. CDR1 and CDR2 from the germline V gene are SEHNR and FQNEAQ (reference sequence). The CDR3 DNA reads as TGTGCCAGCAGCTTATCGGTTAAAACTAGCGGGAGGGAAGAGACCCAGTACTTC. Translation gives CASSLSVKTSGREETQYF. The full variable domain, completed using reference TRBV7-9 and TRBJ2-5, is DTGVSQNPRHKITKRGQNVTFRCDPISEHNRLYWYRQTLGQGPEFLTYFQNEAQLEKSRLLSDRFSAERPKGSFSTLEIQRTEQGDSAMYLCASSLSVKTSGREETQYFGPGTRLLVL.

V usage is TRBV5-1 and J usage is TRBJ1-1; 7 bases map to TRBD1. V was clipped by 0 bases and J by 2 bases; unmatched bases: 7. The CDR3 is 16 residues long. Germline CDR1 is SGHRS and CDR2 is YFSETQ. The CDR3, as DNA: TGCGCCAGCAGCTTGGCCAACAGGGGTGTCAACACTGAAGCTTTCTTT. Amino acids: CASSLANRGVNTEAFF.

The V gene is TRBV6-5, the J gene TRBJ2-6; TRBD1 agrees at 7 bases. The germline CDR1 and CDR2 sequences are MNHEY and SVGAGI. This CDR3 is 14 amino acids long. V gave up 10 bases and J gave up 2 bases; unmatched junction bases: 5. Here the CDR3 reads CATKDRAGANVLTF. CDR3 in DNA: TGTGCCACCAAAGACAGGGCTGGGGCCAACGTCCTGACTTTC.

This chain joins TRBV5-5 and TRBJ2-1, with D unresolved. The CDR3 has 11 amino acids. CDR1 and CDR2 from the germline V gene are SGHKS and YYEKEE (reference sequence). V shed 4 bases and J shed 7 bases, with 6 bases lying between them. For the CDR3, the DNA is TGTGCCAGCAGCAGGAATAATGAGCAGTTCTTC. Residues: CASSRNNEQFF.

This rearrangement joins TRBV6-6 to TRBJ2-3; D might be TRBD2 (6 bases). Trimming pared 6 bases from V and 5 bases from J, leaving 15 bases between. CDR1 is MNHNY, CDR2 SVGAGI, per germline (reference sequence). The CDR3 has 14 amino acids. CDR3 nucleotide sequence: TGTGCCAGCAGCCCGGGACTGCCCCTAGATACGCAGTATTTT. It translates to CASSPGLPLDTQYF.

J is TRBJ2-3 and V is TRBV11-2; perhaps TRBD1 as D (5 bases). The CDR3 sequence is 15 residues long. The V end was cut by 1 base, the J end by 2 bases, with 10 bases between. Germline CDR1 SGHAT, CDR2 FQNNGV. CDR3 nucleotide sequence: TGTGCCAGCAGCTTAGCAGGGAAATACACAGATACGCAGTATTTT. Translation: CASSLAGKYTDTQYF.

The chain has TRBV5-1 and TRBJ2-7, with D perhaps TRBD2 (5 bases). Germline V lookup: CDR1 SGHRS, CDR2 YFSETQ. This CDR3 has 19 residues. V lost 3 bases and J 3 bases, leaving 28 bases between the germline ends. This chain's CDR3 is CASSSNFPPPRTLFYEQYF. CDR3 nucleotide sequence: TGCGCCAGCAGCTCTAACTTCCCACCCCCTCGGACTCTCTTCTACGAGCAGTACTTC.

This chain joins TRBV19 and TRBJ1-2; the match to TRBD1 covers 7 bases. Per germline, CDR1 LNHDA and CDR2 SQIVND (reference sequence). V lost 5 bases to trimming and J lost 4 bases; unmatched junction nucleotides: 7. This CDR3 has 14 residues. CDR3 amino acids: CASSRRGSGYGYTF. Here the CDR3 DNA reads TGTGCCAGTAGTCGCAGGGGGAGCGGCTATGGCTACACCTTC.